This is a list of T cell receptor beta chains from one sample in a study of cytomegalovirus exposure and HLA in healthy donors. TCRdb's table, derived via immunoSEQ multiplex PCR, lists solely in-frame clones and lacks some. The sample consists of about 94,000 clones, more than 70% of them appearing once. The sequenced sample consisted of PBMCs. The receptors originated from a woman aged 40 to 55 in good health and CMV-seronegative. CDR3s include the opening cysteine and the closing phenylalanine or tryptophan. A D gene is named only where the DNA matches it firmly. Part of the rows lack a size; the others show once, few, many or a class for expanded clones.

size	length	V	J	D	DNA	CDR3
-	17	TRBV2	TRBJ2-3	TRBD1	TGTGCCAGCAGGCCGGGACAGCAGAGGGTGGGCACAGATACGCAGTATTTT	CASRPGQQRVGTDTQYF
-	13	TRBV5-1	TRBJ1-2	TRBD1	TGCGCCAGCCGTGGGACAGGTTACTATGGCTACCCCTTC	CASRGTGYYGYPF
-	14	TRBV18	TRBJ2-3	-	TGTGCCAGCTCACCGATGAGGGGCACAGATACGCAGTATTTT	CASSPMRGTDTQYF
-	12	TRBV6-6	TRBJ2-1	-	TGTGCCAGCAGCTTTCTAGTAAATGAGCAGTTCTTC	CASSFLVNEQFF
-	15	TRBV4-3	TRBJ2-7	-	TGCGCCAGCAGCCAGTTCCGGGACTCATCCTACGAGCAGTACTTC	CASSQFRDSSYEQYF
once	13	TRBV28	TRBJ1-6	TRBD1	TGTGCCAGCTCAGGGGGCTTCAGTTCACCCCTCCACTTT	CASSGGFSSPLHF
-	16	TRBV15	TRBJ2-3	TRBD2	TGTGCCACCAGCAGAGAGGGGGGGGGAAGCACAGATACGCAGTATTTT	CATSREGGGSTDTQYF
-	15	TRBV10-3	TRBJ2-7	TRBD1	TGTGCCATCAGTGACGGTCAGGGGGTTTCCTACGAGCAGTACTTC	CAISDGQGVSYEQYF
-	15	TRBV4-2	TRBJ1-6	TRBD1	TGTGCCAGCAGCCCTCGACAGGGACAGAATTCACCCCTCCACTTT	CASSPRQGQNSPLHF
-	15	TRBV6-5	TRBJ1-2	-	TGTGCCAGCAGTTACTCGAATAGGGGGGGCGCTGGCTACACCTTC	CASSYSNRGGAGYTF
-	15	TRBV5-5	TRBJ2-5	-	TGTGCCAGCAGCTTGGGTCTAGCCACCGGGGAGACCCAGTACTTC	CASSLGLATGETQYF
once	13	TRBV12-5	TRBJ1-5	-	TGTGCTAGTGGTTTGGCCTTAGATCAGCCCCAGCATTTT	CASGLALDQPQHF
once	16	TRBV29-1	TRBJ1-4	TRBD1	TGCAGCGTTCCCGAGGGACAGGGGGGATATAATGAAAAACTGTTTTTT	CSVPEGQGGYNEKLFF
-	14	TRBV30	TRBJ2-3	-	TGTGCCTGGCGGAGATCCAGAGAGGAGGATACGCAGTATTTT	CAWRRSREEDTQYF
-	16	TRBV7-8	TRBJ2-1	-	TGTGCCAGCAGCTCGAGTTTAGGGGGCTCCTACAATGAGCAGTTCTTC	CASSSSLGGSYNEQFF
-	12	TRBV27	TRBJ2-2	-	TGTGCCAGCAGTTTATTAACCGGGGAGCTGTTTTTT	CASSLLTGELFF
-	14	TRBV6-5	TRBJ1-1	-	TGTGCCAGCAGTTACTTAGGGGATGGGACTGAAGCTTTCTTT	CASSYLGDGTEAFF
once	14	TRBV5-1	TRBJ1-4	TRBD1	TGCGCCAGCAGACGCGCAGGGGGTCGAGAAAAACTGTTTTTT	CASRRAGGREKLFF
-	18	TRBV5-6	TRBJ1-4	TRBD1	TGTGCCAGCAGCTTGGGGATTATGGTGGGACAGGGTAATGAAAAACTGTTTTTT	CASSLGIMVGQGNEKLFF
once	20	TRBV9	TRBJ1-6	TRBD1	TGTGCCAGCAGCCAACCTGAGGGCCAGGGGGGAAGCTCCTATAATTCACCCCTCCACTTT	CASSQPEGQGGSSYNSPLHF
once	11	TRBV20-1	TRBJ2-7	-	TGCAGTGCTAGGCTCGGCTACGAGCAGTACTTC	CSARLGYEQYF
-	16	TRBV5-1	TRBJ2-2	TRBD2	TGCGCCAGCAGCTTGGGGGCCGGGGGGGCCGCCGGGGAGCTGTTTTTT	CASSLGAGGAAGELFF
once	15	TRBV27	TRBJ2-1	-	TGTGCCAGCAGTTCATCAGCGTTGGGGGGCAATGAGCAGTTCTTC	CASSSSALGGNEQFF
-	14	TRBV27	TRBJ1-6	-	TGTGCCAGCAGTTCCGAGGCCGATAATTCACCCCTCCACTTT	CASSSEADNSPLHF
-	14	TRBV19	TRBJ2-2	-	TGTGCCAGCGTTGGGGGGTTACGCACCGGGGAGCTGTTTTTT	CASVGGLRTGELFF
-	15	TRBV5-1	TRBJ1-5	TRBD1	TGCGCCAGCAGCTACGGGACAGGGGAACGGCAGCCCCAGCATTTT	CASSYGTGERQPQHF
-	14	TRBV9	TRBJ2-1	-	TGTGCCAGCAGCGTAGCCCAGGAGGGTCGACGGCAGTTCTTC	CASSVAQEGRRQFF
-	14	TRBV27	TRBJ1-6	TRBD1	TGTGCCAGCAGTTTTGGACAGGGGGGTTCACCCCTCCACTTT	CASSFGQGGSPLHF
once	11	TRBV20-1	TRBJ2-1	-	TGCAGTGCCTACAGGGTCCCTGAGCAGTTCTTC	CSAYRVPEQFF
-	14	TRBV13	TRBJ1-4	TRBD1	TGTGCCAGCAGCTACGGACAGGGTGGTGAAAAACTGTTTTTT	CASSYGQGGEKLFF
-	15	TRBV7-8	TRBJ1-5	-	TGTGCCAGCAGCTTAATGGCGGGCGACAATCAGCCCCAGCATTTT	CASSLMAGDNQPQHF
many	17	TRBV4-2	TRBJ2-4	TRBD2	TGTGCCAGCAGCCAAGTGGGGCTAGCGGGGGACAAAAACATTCAGTACTTC	CASSQVGLAGDKNIQYF
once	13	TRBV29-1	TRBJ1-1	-	TGCAGCGTTGAGGGGCAGGCATCTAGAAAAGCTTTCTTT	CSVEGQASRKAFF
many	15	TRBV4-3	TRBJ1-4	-	TGCGCCAGCAGCCAAGACAGGTCTTATGGTGAAAAACTGTTTTTT	CASSQDRSYGEKLFF
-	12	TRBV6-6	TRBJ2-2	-	TGTGCCAGCAGCTTGAACACCGGGGAGCTGTTTTTT	CASSLNTGELFF
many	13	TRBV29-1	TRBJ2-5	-	TGCAGCGTTAATTACGGGGTTCAAGAGACCCAGTACTTC	CSVNYGVQETQYF
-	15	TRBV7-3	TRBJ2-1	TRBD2	TGTGCCAGCAGCCCCCTAGCGGGTGATTACAATGAGCAGTTCTTC	CASSPLAGDYNEQFF
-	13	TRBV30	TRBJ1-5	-	TGTGCCTGGGGGGCGGTTAACAATCAGCCCCAGCATTTT	CAWGAVNNQPQHF
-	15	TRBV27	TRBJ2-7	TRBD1	TGTGCCAGCAGCGGACCGGGACAGTTCTCCTACGAGCAGTACTTC	CASSGPGQFSYEQYF
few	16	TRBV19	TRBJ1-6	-	TGTGCCAGTAGTATACTGGACTCAAACTATAATTCACCCCTCCACTTT	CASSILDSNYNSPLHF
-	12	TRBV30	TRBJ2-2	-	TGTGCCTGGAGTGCAGGGGCCGGGGAGCTGTTTTTT	CAWSAGAGELFF
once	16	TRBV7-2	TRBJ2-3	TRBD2	TGTGCCAGCAGCTTACCAGCGGGGGACCTCACAGATACGCAGTATTTT	CASSLPAGDLTDTQYF
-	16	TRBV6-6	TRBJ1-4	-	TGTGCCAGCAGTACCGCGACAGTGCCCCTTAATGAAAAACTGTTTTTT	CASSTATVPLNEKLFF
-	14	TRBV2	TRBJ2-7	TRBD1	TGTGCCAGCAGTACAGGGGGGCCCGGCTACGAGCAGTACTTC	CASSTGGPGYEQYF
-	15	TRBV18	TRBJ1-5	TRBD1	TGTGCCAGCTCACCGCGGGACAGTGGCAATCAGCCCCAGCATTTT	CASSPRDSGNQPQHF
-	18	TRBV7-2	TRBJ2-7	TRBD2	TGTGCCAGCAGCTTAAGGCCCCCAGGGCGGGGGGTTTTCTACGAGCAGTACTTC	CASSLRPPGRGVFYEQYF
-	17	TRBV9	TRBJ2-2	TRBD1	TGTGCCAGCACCGCCGGGACAGGGGGCAAGGACACCGGGGAGCTGTTTTTT	CASTAGTGGKDTGELFF
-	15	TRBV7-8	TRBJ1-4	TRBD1	TGTGCCAGCACCGGAGGCGGGACAGGGAATGAAAAACTGTTTTTT	CASTGGGTGNEKLFF
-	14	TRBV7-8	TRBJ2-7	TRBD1	TGTGCCAGCAGATCAGGGGGCGTTGGTTACGAGCAGTACTTC	CASRSGGVGYEQYF
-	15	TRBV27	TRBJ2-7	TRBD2	TGTGCCAGCAGTCCTGGGACTAGCGGGATTATAGAGCAGTACTTC	CASSPGTSGIIEQYF
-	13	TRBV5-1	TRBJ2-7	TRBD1	TGCGCCAGCAGCCCCGGACAGGGATATCAGCAGTACTTC	CASSPGQGYQQYF
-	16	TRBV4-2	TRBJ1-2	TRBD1	TGTGCCAGCAGCTCCTCACCGGGACAGGGGTACTATGGCTACACCTTC	CASSSSPGQGYYGYTF
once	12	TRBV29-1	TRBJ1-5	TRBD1	TGCAGTGCTGGACAGGGTGATCAGCCCCAGAATTTT	CSAGQGDQPQNF
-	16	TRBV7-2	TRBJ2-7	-	TGTGCCAGCAGCTTAGCTAGGAGGGGCCACAACTACGAGCAGTACTTC	CASSLARRGHNYEQYF
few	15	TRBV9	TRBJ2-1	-	TGTGCCAGCCGAGATGAGACTAGCTCCTACAATGAGCAGTTCTTC	CASRDETSSYNEQFF
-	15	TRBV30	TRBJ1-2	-	TGTGCCTGGAGTCAGGGGCGCAGGGAACACTATGGCTACACCTTC	CAWSQGRREHYGYTF
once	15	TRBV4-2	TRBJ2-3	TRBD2	TGTGCCAGCAGCCAAGAGGGGGGGTCATCAGATACGCAGTATTTT	CASSQEGGSSDTQYF
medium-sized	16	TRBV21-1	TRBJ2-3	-	TGTGCCAGCAGCAAAGTCTCTAGCCCTACCACAGATACGCAGTATTTT	CASSKVSSPTTDTQYF
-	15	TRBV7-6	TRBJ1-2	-	TGTGCCAGCAGCTTAAGGTCCGGGGGGAACTATGGCTACCCCTTC	CASSLRSGGNYGYPF
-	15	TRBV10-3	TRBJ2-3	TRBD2	TGTGCCATCAGTTTAGCGGGGGGGATCAAAGATACGCAGTATTTT	CAISLAGGIKDTQYF